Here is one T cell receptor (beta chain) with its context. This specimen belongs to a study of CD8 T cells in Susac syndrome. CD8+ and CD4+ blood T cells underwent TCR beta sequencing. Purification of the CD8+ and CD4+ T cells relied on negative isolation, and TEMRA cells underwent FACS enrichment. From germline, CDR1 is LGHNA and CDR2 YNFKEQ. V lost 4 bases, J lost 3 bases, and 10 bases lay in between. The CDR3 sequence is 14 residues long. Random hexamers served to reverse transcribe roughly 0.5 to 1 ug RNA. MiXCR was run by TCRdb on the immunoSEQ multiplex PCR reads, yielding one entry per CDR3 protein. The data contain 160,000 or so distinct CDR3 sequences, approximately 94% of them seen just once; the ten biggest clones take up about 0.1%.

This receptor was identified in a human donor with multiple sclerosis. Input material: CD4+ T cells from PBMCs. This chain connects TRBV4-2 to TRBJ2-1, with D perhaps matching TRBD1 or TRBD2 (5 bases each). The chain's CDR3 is CASSPRDRYNEQFF. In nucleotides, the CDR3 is TGTGCCAGCAGCCCCAGGGACCGCTACAATGAGCAGTTCTTC.